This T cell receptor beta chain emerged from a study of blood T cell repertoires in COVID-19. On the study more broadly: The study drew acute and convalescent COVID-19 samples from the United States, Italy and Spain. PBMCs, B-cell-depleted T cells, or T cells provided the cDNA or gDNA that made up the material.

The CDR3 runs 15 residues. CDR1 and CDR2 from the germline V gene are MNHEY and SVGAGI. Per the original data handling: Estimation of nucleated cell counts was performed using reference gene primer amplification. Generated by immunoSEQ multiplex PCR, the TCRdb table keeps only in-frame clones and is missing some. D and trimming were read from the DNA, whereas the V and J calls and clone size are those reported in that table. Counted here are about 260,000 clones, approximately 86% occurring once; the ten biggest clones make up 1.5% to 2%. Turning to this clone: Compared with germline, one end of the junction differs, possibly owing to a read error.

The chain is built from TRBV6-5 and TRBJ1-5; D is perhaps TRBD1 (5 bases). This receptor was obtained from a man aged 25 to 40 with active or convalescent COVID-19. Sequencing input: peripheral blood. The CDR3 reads CASSPLAGSNQPQHF. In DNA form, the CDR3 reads TGTGCCAGCAGTCCCCTGGCAGGGTCCAATCAACCCCAGCATTTT.